A single sample gave rise to the 28 T cell receptor beta chains below, sequenced in a study of blood T cells in healthy people across ages. The second PCR ran roughly 6 to 11 cycles with a sample-barcoded 5' primer and J-beta primers. TCRdb redid the calling of the 5' RACE reads with MiXCR, one entry per CDR3 protein. The sample lists 650,000 to 950,000 distinct CDR3 sequences; around two fifths were seen once. The sample comprised blood. The receptors were sampled from a man between 60 and 75 years old in good health.

The genes are TRBV6-2 or TRBV6-3 and TRBJ2-7; the D is unclear. The CDR3 runs to 12 residues. The V and J ends lost 2 bases and 2 bases respectively, with 4 bases between them. Germline CDR1 is MNHEY and CDR2 is SVGEGT. CDR3 DNA sequence: TGTGCCAGCAGTTACCGGACCTACGAGCAGTACTTC. Residues: CASSYRTYEQYF.

This clonotype was counted only a few times. The genes are TRBV5-1 and TRBJ2-5; 7 bases line up with TRBD1. Germline CDR1 and CDR2: SGHRS and YFSETQ. The J segment lost 2 bases and the V segment lost 5 bases, leaving 3 bases of the junction unmatched. This CDR3 contains 13 residues. The DNA for the CDR3 is TGCGCCAGCAGGGGACAGCCTCAAGAGACCCAGTACTTC. Its protein is CASRGQPQETQYF.

The J gene is TRBJ1-2, the V gene TRBV20-1; D is undetermined. The CDR3 runs to 13 residues. Germline V lookup: CDR1 DFQATT, CDR2 SNEGSKA (reference sequence). V lost 6 bases and J 8 bases, leaving 19 bases between the germline ends. The CDR3 DNA follows: TGCAGTGCGAATCGACCCTCCAACGGGGGCTACACCTTC. Its translation is CSANRPSNGGYTF.

The DNA of the CDR3 is TGTGCCAGCAGCGATAATAGAAGGAAGGTTGAAAAACTGTTTTTT. Residues: CASSDNRRKVEKLFF. The genes are TRBV7-9 and TRBJ1-4; the D is unclear. The CDR3 is 15 amino acids. From germline, CDR1 is SEHNR and CDR2 FQNEAQ (reference sequence). V lost 5 bases and J lost 7, with 17 bases in between.

The rearrangement joins TRBV4-1 to TRBJ2-3; 8 nucleotides match TRBD2. CDR1 is MGHRA, CDR2 YSYEKL, per germline. CDR3 length: 16 residues. J lost 6 bases, V lost 6 bases, and 14 bases had no gene match. CDR3 protein: CASRQTSEELIDTQYF. In DNA, the CDR3 is TGCGCCAGCAGACAGACTAGCGAGGAACTTATTGATACGCAGTATTTT.

V usage is TRBV7-9 and J usage is TRBJ2-7; TRBD1 aligns across 8 bases. Per the germline V gene, CDR1 is SEHNR and CDR2 is FQNEAQ (reference sequence). After removal of 2 bases from V and 5 bases from J, the junction contained 8 bases not matched to a gene. This CDR3 region has 15 residues. The CDR3 region has the DNA TGTGCCAGCAGCTTACCGGACAGGGTTGGGGACGAGCAGTACTTC. It yields the protein CASSLPDRVGDEQYF.

The chain links TRBV4-3 to TRBJ2-7; D gene ambiguous. Looked up from germline, CDR1 is LGHNA and CDR2 is YSLEER. V dropped 0 bases and J dropped 6 bases, with 12 bases sitting between them. CDR3 length: 14 residues. The DNA for the CDR3 is TGCGCCAGCAGCCAAGAATGGGTTATCGGCGAGCAGTACTTC. This encodes CASSQEWVIGEQYF.

This clonotype was detected only a few times. The gene calls are TRBV2 and TRBJ2-5; D is uncertain. This CDR3 has 13 residues. Germline V gene data show CDR1 as SNHLY and CDR2 as FYNNEI. V gave up 10 bases and J gave up 0 bases, with 12 bases separating them. The CDR3 coding sequence is TGTGCCAAACAGAGTCAGTACCAAGAGACCCAGTACTTC. It translates to CAKQSQYQETQYF. The full variable domain, rest sourced from reference TRBV2 and TRBJ2-5, is EPEVTQTPSHQVTQMGQEVILRCVPISNHLYFYWYRQILGQKVEFLVSFYNNEISEKSEIFDDQFSVERPDGSNFTLKIRSTKLEDSAMYFCAKQSQYQETQYFGPGTRLLVL.

This sequence joins TRBV4-3 and TRBJ1-5; weak D call: TRBD1 (5 bases). The CDR3 sequence is 17 residues long. Germline loops: CDR1 LGHNA, CDR2 YSLEER. V was pared by 0 bases and J by 2 bases, with 14 bases between. CDR3 sequence: CASSQDWGNLGNQPQHF. Here the CDR3 DNA reads TGCGCCAGCAGCCAAGATTGGGGGAATTTGGGCAATCAGCCCCAGCATTTT.

The V and J genes are TRBV20-1 and TRBJ2-3; D uncertain. CDR3 length: 13 residues. CDR1 DFQATT and CDR2 SNEGSKA come from the germline V gene (reference sequence). The V end lost 7 bases, the J end lost 0 bases, and 11 bases lay between the germline ends. The DNA of the CDR3 is TGCAGTGTTACGAAAGATAGCACAGATACGCAGTATTTT. As protein: CSVTKDSTDTQYF.

This clonotype appeared a few times. The chain carries TRBV11-3 and TRBJ2-5; D possibly corresponds to TRBD2 (5 bases). This CDR3 is 15 amino acids long. Trimming cost V 0 bases and J 1 base, with 9 bases left between them. Germline V gene lookup returns CDR1 SGHNT and CDR2 YENEEA. The CDR3 here is CASSLEEALQETQYF. The CDR3 region has the DNA TGTGCCAGCAGCTTAGAGGAGGCGCTCCAAGAGACCCAGTACTTC.

The J gene is TRBJ2-1, the V gene TRBV7-6; D remains ambiguous. Germline values: CDR1 SGHVS, CDR2 FNYEAQ. The ends were cut back, 1 base at V and 8 bases at J, with 9 bases in the middle. CDR3 length equals 13 residues. CDR3 residues: CASSLGLKDEQFF. The CDR3 DNA follows: TGTGCCAGCAGCTTAGGGCTAAAGGATGAGCAGTTCTTC. Variable domain in full (rest from reference TRBV7-6 and TRBJ2-1): GAGVSQSPRYKVTKRGQDVALRCDPISGHVSLYWYRQALGQGPEFLTYFNYEAQQDKSGLPNDRFSAERPEGSISTLTIQRTEQRDSAMYRCASSLGLKDEQFFGPGTRLTVL.

This clonotype was seen more than once but under ten times. The chain recombines TRBV4-3 with TRBJ1-2; D perhaps matches TRBD1 (6 bases). Germline V gene data show CDR1 as LGHNA and CDR2 as YSLEER. V was shortened by 0 bases and J by 0 bases, with 14 bases between the two germline ends. This CDR3 comprises 17 residues. This chain's CDR3 is CASSQETGWKTNYGYTF. The CDR3 DNA follows: TGCGCCAGCAGCCAAGAAACAGGGTGGAAGACTAACTATGGCTACACCTTC.

This clonotype turned up a few times. This chain uses TRBV7-2 with TRBJ2-3; D unresolved. There are 15 residues in the CDR3. The V end lost 3 bases, the J end lost 4 bases, and 14 bases lay between the germline ends. The germline gives CDR1 SGHTA, CDR2 FQGNSA. As DNA, the CDR3 is TGTGCCAGCAGCTTTTTTACAGCCGTGGCAGATACGCAGTATTTT. It codes for CASSFFTAVADTQYF.

Of note for this clonotype: A single base separates this from a much larger clone, so it may be a read error. This chain joins TRBV7-3 and TRBJ2-1; D is possibly TRBD2 (7 bases). CDR1 is SGHTA and CDR2 is FQGTGA in the germline V gene. V lost 6 bases and J lost 7, with 13 bases in between. CDR3 length: 13 residues. CDR3 amino acids: CASRGGGRNEQFF. CDR3 DNA sequence: TGTGCCAGCAGGGGCGGGGGCCGGAATGAGCAGTTCTTC.

This chain connects TRBV7-9 to TRBJ1-1; possible D gene TRBD1, 6 bases. Germline loops: CDR1 SEHNR, CDR2 FQNEAQ (reference sequence). The CDR3 totals 17 residues. Trimming took 3 bases from V and 3 from J, leaving 20 bases between them. CDR3 bases: TGTGCCAGCAGCTTGGGAGGGGGGGGGATAGAATACACTGAAGCTTTCTTT. Protein sequence: CASSLGGGGIEYTEAFF. Looking up the rest from reference TRBV7-9 and TRBJ1-1 gives the full variable domain: DTGVSQNPRHKITKRGQNVTFRCDPISEHNRLYWYRQTLGQGPEFLTYFQNEAQLEKSRLLSDRFSAERPKGSFSTLEIQRTEQGDSAMYLCASSLGGGGIEYTEAFFGQGTRLTVV.

The V and J genes are TRBV29-1 and TRBJ2-3; unclear D gene. CDR3 size: 9 residues. V lost 8 bases, J lost 6 bases, and 6 bases lay in between. The germline gives CDR1 SQVTM, CDR2 ANQGSEA. The CDR3 DNA reads TGCAGCACTGGCGATACGCAGTATTTT. Amino acid sequence: CSTGDTQYF.

The V call is TRBV14, the J call TRBJ1-5; D is possibly TRBD1 (5 bases). Per the germline V gene, CDR1 is SGHDN and CDR2 is FVKESK. Trimming stripped 0 bases from V and 5 bases from J, with 26 bases between. The CDR3 spans 20 residues. The DNA of the CDR3 is TGTGCCAGCAGCCAAGATCGTCCGACAGTTCCCGATTTGGGCGATCAGCCCCAGCATTTT. This codes for CASSQDRPTVPDLGDQPQHF.

The rearrangement joins TRBV20-1 to TRBJ2-3; 9 bases fit TRBD2. CDR1 and CDR2 from the germline V gene are DFQATT and SNEGSKA (reference sequence). Losses at the gene ends were 0 bases for V and 2 bases for J; bases not matched to a gene: 6. This CDR3 is 16 amino acids long. CDR3 residues: CSARDRLAESTDTQYF. The CDR3 bases are TGCAGTGCTAGAGACAGACTAGCGGAGTCCACAGATACGCAGTATTTT.

The chain has TRBV18 and TRBJ2-1; D unresolved. CDR1 KGHSH and CDR2 LQKENI come from the germline V gene. The CDR3 has 12 amino acids. Trimming pared 2 bases from V and 9 bases from J, leaving 8 bases between. CDR3 DNA: TGTGCCAGCTCACCATCGAAGGGTGAGCAGTTCTTC. Protein product: CASSPSKGEQFF.

This clonotype came up a few times. The rearrangement uses TRBV7-2 and TRBJ2-6; perhaps TRBD1 as D (5 bases). V was pared by 1 base and J by 0 bases, with 7 bases between. This CDR3 has 16 amino acids. CDR1 SGHTA and CDR2 FQGNSA come from the germline V gene. The CDR3, as DNA: TGTGCCAGCAGCTTAGTACAGGCCTCTGGGGCCAACGTCCTGACTTTC. It specifies CASSLVQASGANVLTF. The complete variable domain, with remaining parts taken from reference TRBV7-2 and TRBJ2-6, reads GAGVSQSPSNKVTEKGKDVELRCDPISGHTALYWYRQSLGQGLEFLIYFQGNSAPDKSGLPSDRFSAERTGGSVSTLTIQRTQQEDSAVYLCASSLVQASGANVLTFGAGSRLTVL.

The rearrangement uses TRBV7-3 and TRBJ2-5; TRBD1 matches 9 bases. The CDR3 is 16 amino acids. The V segment lost 5 bases and the J segment 7 bases; nucleotides outside the gene matches: 14. In germline, CDR1 is SGHTA, CDR2 FQGTGA. The CDR3: CASSRDGGQGLRTQYF. The DNA for the CDR3 is TGTGCCAGCAGCCGAGATGGGGGACAGGGTCTGCGGACCCAGTACTTC.

The chain uses TRBV10-3 and TRBJ2-1, with 12 bases aligning to TRBD2. Trimming removed 7 bases from V and 4 bases from J; junction bases left unmatched: 11. Germline V gene data show CDR1 as ENHRY and CDR2 as SYGVKD. The CDR3 length is 17 residues. The CDR3 region is CAITPTSGRTFYNEQFF. DNA of the CDR3: TGTGCCATCACCCCCACTAGCGGGAGGACCTTTTACAATGAGCAGTTCTTC.

The chain is built from TRBV6-5 and TRBJ2-1; 12 bases map to TRBD2. The junction had 8 bases not matched to a gene; V was cut back by 1 base and J by 7 bases. From germline, CDR1 is MNHEY and CDR2 SVGAGI. This CDR3 is built from 17 residues. The CDR3 protein is CASSYFASGGARNEQFF. The CDR3 nucleotides are TGTGCCAGCAGTTACTTCGCTAGCGGGGGGGCGAGAAATGAGCAGTTCTTC.

The gene calls are TRBV20-1 and TRBJ2-1, with 9 nucleotides matching TRBD2. This CDR3 contains 14 residues. Per the germline V gene, CDR1 is DFQATT and CDR2 is SNEGSKA (reference sequence). J lost 7 bases, V lost 1 base, and 5 bases had no gene match. The CDR3 region has the DNA TGCAGTGCTAGAGGCGGGAGGGCAGGGAATGAGCAGTTCTTC. This translates into CSARGGRAGNEQFF.

This chain joins TRBV5-1 and TRBJ2-5; TRBD2 matches 10 bases. Germline CDR1 and CDR2: SGHRS and YFSETQ. The V and J ends lost 8 bases and 2 bases, in that order; junction bases with no gene match: 18. The CDR3 contains 18 residues. The CDR3 reads CASKLGTSEKGRQETQYF. The CDR3 DNA reads as TGCGCCAGTAAACTCGGGACTAGCGAAAAAGGTCGGCAAGAGACCCAGTACTTC. Combining the CDR3 with reference TRBV5-1 and TRBJ2-5 gives the whole variable domain KAGVTQTPRYLIKTRGQQVTLSCSPISGHRSVSWYQQTPGQGLQFLFEYFSETQRNKGNFPGRFSGRQFSNSRSEMNVSTLELGDSALYLCASKLGTSEKGRQETQYFGPGTRLLVL.

This rearrangement joins TRBV6-6 to TRBJ2-3; D may be TRBD2 (5 bases). This CDR3 has 14 residues. Germline CDR1 reads MNHNY; CDR2 reads SVGAGI (reference sequence). V was trimmed by 5 bases and J by 2 bases, leaving 11 bases between them. The chain's CDR3 is CASSPWETTDTQYF. The CDR3 DNA reads as TGTGCCAGCAGTCCCTGGGAGACCACAGATACGCAGTATTTT.

On this clonotype itself: The junction differs from germline at one of its ends, possibly a read error. This chain uses TRBV5-8 with TRBJ2-5, with D maybe TRBD1 (5 bases). The germline V gene encodes CDR1 SGHTS and CDR2 YDEGEE. This CDR3 has 14 residues. CDR3 nucleotides: TGTGTCAGCAGCTTATCTGGGGCTAAAGAGACCCAGTACTTC. The encoded protein is CVSSLSGAKETQYF.